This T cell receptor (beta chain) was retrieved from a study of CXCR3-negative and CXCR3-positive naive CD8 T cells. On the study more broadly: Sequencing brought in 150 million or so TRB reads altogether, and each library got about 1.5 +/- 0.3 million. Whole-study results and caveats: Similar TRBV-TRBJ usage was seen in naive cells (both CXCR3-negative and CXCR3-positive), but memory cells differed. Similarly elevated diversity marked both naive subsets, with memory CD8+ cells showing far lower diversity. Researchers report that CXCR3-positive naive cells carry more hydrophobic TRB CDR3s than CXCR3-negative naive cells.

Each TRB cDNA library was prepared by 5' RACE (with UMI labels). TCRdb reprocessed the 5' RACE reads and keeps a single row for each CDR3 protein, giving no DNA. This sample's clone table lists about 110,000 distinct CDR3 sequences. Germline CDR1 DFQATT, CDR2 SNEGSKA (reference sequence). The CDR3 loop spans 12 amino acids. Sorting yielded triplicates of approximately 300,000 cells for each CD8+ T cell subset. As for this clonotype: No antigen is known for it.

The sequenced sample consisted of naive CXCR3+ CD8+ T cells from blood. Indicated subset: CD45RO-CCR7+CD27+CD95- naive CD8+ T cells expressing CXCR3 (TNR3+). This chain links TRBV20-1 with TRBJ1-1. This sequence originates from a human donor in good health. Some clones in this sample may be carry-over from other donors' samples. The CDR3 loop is CSAREPDTEAFF.